This T cell receptor beta chain was retrieved from a study of blood T cell repertoires in COVID-19. As for the study in general: Whether acute or convalescent, the COVID-19 samples came from the United States, Italy and Spain. PBMCs, B-cell-depleted T cells, or T cells were the source of the cDNA or gDNA that made up the material.

Under the authors' procedure: Researchers report that nucleated cell counts were estimated from reference gene primer amplification. Method: immunoSEQ multiplex PCR; TCRdb's copy keeps in-frame clones and lacks some. V and J calls and clone size are given by that table; D and trimming were obtained from the DNA. Of roughly 230,000 clones listed, 85% were seen once; the top ten hold around 1%. Trimming pared 4 bases from V and 4 bases from J, leaving 9 bases between. The CDR3 has 14 residues. Germline CDR1 reads SGHRS; CDR2 reads YFSETQ. What was sequenced was peripheral blood. The rearrangement links TRBV5-1 to TRBJ2-6; no reliable D call. The sequence derives from a man aged 35-49 years with acute or convalescent COVID-19. In DNA, the CDR3 is TGCGCCAGCAGCGCTGGGCTCGGGGCCAACGTCCTGACTTTC. This translates into CASSAGLGANVLTF.